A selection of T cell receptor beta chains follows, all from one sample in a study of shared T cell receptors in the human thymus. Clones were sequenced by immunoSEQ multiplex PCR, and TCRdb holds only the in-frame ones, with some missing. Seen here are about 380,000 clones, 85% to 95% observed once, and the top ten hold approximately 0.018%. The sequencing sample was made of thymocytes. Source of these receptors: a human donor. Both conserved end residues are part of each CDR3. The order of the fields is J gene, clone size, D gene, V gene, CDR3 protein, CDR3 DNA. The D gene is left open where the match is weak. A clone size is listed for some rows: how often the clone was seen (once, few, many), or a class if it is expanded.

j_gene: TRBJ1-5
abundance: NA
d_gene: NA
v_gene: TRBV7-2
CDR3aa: CASSLVGRNVYSNQPQHF
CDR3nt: TGTGCCAGCAGCTTAGTGGGCCGGAACGTTTATAGCAATCAGCCCCAGCATTTT

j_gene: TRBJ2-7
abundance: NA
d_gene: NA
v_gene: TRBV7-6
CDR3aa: CASSLGPSYEQYF
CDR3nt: TGTGCCAGCAGCTTAGGGCCTTCCTACGAGCAGTACTTC

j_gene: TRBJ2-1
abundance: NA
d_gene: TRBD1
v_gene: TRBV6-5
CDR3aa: CASRQGQGDYNEQFF
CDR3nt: TGTGCCAGCAGACAAGGACAGGGGGACTACAATGAGCAGTTCTTC

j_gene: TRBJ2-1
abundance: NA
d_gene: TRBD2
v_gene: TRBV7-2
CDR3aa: CASSQKVQRDRYEQFF
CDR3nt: TGTGCCAGCAGCCAGAAAGTTCAGCGGGATAGGTATGAGCAGTTCTTC

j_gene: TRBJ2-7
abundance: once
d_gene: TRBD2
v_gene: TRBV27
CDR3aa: CASSPRLAGYEQYF
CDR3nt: TGTGCCAGCAGTCCTCGACTAGCGGGCTACGAGCAGTACTTC

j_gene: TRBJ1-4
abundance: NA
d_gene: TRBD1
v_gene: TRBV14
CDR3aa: CASSPRQGTNEKLFF
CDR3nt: TGTGCCAGCAGCCCCAGACAGGGAACTAATGAAAAACTGTTTTTT

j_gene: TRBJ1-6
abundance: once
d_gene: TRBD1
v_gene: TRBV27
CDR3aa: CASSKLRGPSSYNSPLHF
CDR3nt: TGTGCCAGCAGTAAACTCAGGGGGCCGAGCTCCTATAATTCACCCCTCCACTTT

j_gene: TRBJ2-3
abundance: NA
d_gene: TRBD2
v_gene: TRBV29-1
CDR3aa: CSGREAGTDTQYF
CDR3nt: TGCAGCGGTCGGGAGGCTGGCACAGATACGCAGTATTTT

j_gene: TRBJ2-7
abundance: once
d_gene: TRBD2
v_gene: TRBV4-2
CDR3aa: CASTFWAGAGEQYF
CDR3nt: TGTGCCAGCACGTTCTGGGCGGGAGCCGGCGAGCAGTACTTC

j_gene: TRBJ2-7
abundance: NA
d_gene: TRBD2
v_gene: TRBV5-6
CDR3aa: CASRGMRDYSYEQYF
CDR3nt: TGTGCCAGCAGGGGTATGCGGGACTACTCCTACGAGCAGTACTTC

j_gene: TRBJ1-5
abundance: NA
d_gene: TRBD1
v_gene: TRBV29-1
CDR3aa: CSVSGTGGYPQHF
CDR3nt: TGCAGCGTTTCCGGGACAGGGGGGTACCCCCAGCATTTT

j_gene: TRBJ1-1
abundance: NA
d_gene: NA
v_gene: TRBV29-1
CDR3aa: CSVEWGWNTEAFF
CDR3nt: TGCAGCGTTGAATGGGGCTGGAACACTGAAGCTTTCTTT

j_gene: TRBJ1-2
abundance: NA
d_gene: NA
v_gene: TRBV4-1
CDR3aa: CASSQEQKRQQGVNGYTF
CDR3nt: TGCGCCAGCAGCCAAGAGCAGAAGAGGCAACAGGGAGTGAATGGCTACACCTTC

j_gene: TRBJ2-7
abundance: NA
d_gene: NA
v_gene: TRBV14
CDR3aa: CASSHQGASSTNHYEQYF
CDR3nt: TGTGCCAGCAGCCATCAAGGGGCTAGTTCCACCAACCACTACGAGCAGTACTTC

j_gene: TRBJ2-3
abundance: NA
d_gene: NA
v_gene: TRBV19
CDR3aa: CASSSRDSSTDTQYF
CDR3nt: TGTGCCAGTAGTTCACGGGACTCTAGCACAGATACGCAGTATTTT

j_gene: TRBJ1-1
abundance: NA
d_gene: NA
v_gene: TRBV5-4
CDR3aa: CASSSRTGGLNTEAFF
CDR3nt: TGTGCCAGCAGCTCCCGGACGGGAGGATTGAACACTGAAGCTTTCTTT

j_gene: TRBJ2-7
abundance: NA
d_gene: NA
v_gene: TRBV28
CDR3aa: CASSLKVRKLSELGNEQYF
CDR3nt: TGTGCCAGCAGTTTAAAGGTCCGCAAACTTTCAGAACTAGGAAACGAGCAGTACTTC

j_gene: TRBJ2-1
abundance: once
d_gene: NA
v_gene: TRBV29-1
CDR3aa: CSVEVTSWDEQFF
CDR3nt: TGCAGCGTTGAAGTAACTAGTTGGGATGAGCAGTTCTTC

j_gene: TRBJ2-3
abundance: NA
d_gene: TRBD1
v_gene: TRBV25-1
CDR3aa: CASRQGARGFADTQYF
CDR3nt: TGTGCCAGCAGGCAGGGGGCTAGGGGCTTTGCAGATACGCAGTATTTT

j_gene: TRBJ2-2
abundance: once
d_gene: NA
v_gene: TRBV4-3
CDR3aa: CASSQEGLHTGELFF
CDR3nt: TGCGCCAGCAGCCAAGAAGGTCTCCACACCGGGGAGCTGTTTTTT

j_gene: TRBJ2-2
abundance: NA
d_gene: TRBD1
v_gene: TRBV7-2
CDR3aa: CASSLRTGPTGELFF
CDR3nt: TGTGCCAGCAGCCTCCGGACAGGCCCCACCGGGGAGCTGTTTTTT

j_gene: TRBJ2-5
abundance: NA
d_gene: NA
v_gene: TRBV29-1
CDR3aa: CSVVTGHQETQYF
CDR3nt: TGCAGCGTTGTTACCGGTCACCAAGAGACCCAGTACTTC

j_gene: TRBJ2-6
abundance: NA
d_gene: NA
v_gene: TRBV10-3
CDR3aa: CAISRVGFGANVLTF
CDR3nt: TGTGCCATCAGTCGCGTTGGGTTCGGGGCCAACGTCCTGACTTTC

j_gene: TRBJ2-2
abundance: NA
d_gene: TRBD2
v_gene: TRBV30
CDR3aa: CAWSDPINGLAGGAGELFF
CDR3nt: TGTGCCTGGAGCGACCCCATAAACGGACTAGCGGGAGGGGCCGGGGAGCTGTTTTTT

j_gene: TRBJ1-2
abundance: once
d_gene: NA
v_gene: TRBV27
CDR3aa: CASSSSRPTGIHGYTF
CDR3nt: TGTGCCAGCAGTTCTTCCCGCCCCACAGGAATCCATGGCTACACCTTC